The rows below give T cell receptor beta chains drawn from one sample of a study of blood T cell repertoires in COVID-19. The method was immunoSEQ multiplex PCR; TCRdb's version includes in-frame clones alone and lacks a portion of them. Here the sample spans 75,000 to 90,000 clones, around four fifths being singletons. Sample: peripheral blood. The receptors stem from a man older than 75 with active or convalescent COVID-19. The CDR3 runs from the conserved cysteine through the conserved F or W. Fields, in order: D gene, clone size, V gene, J gene, CDR3 DNA, CDR3 protein. D genes are given only for firm matches. Clone size is stated in some rows and not others, as once, few, many or a class when expanded.

D gene: NA
clone size: few
V gene: TRBV11-2
J gene: TRBJ2-1
CDR3 DNA: TGTGCCAGCAGCTTAGATCGCGGGCTCTACAATGAGCAGTTCTTC
CDR3 protein: CASSLDRGLYNEQFF

D gene: TRBD2
clone size: NA
V gene: TRBV5-1
J gene: TRBJ2-5
CDR3 DNA: TGCGCCAGCAGCTTGGAGGTAGCGGGAGGAGGGGAGACCCAGTACTTC
CDR3 protein: CASSLEVAGGGETQYF

D gene: NA
clone size: NA
V gene: TRBV30
J gene: TRBJ1-5
CDR3 DNA: TGTGCCTGGAGCTTGCAGGCGGGTCAGCCCCAGCATTTT
CDR3 protein: CAWSLQAGQPQHF

D gene: TRBD2
clone size: NA
V gene: TRBV10-3
J gene: TRBJ2-1
CDR3 DNA: TGTGCCACCGGGACTAGCGGGGGTTACAATGAGCAGTTCTTC
CDR3 protein: CATGTSGGYNEQFF

D gene: NA
clone size: few
V gene: TRBV19
J gene: TRBJ2-5
CDR3 DNA: TGTGCCAGTAGTATCCAGGCCCAGGGGGGGACCCAGTACTTC
CDR3 protein: CASSIQAQGGTQYF

D gene: TRBD1
clone size: NA
V gene: TRBV6-6
J gene: TRBJ1-2
CDR3 DNA: TGTGCCAGCAGTCTAACAGGGGGGGTCTATGGCTACACCTTC
CDR3 protein: CASSLTGGVYGYTF

D gene: NA
clone size: NA
V gene: TRBV4-2
J gene: TRBJ1-2
CDR3 DNA: TGTGCCAGCAGCCAACAGGGGCCCTCGGGTTATGGCTACACCTTC
CDR3 protein: CASSQQGPSGYGYTF

D gene: NA
clone size: NA
V gene: TRBV19
J gene: TRBJ2-3
CDR3 DNA: TGTGCCAGTAGTAACGCGCGTCTCACAGATACGCAGTATTTT
CDR3 protein: CASSNARLTDTQYF

D gene: TRBD1
clone size: NA
V gene: TRBV6-5
J gene: TRBJ1-2
CDR3 DNA: TGTGCCAGCAGAGCGGGACAGGGGAAATGGGATGGCTACACCTTC
CDR3 protein: CASRAGQGKWDGYTF

D gene: NA
clone size: NA
V gene: TRBV28
J gene: TRBJ1-4
CDR3 DNA: TGTGCCAGCAGTTTGCCCCAAGGGGGTCGGGAAAAACTGTTTTTT
CDR3 protein: CASSLPQGGREKLFF

D gene: NA
clone size: NA
V gene: TRBV11-3
J gene: TRBJ2-5
CDR3 DNA: TGTGCCAGCAGCTTTTTACAGGCCTCAGAGACCCAGTACTTC
CDR3 protein: CASSFLQASETQYF

D gene: NA
clone size: NA
V gene: TRBV30
J gene: TRBJ1-2
CDR3 DNA: TGTGCCTGGAGTGTACTCGGGGGAGCTCGGGGCTACACCTTC
CDR3 protein: CAWSVLGGARGYTF

D gene: TRBD2
clone size: NA
V gene: TRBV7-3
J gene: TRBJ2-2
CDR3 DNA: TGTGCCAGCAGCTTAATAGCGGGAGCCACGGGGACCGGGGAGCTGTTTTTT
CDR3 protein: CASSLIAGATGTGELFF

D gene: TRBD2
clone size: NA
V gene: TRBV9
J gene: TRBJ2-1
CDR3 DNA: TGTGCCAGCAGCGTAGCTTCCCCTAGCGGGAGATACAATGAGCAGTTCTTC
CDR3 protein: CASSVASPSGRYNEQFF

D gene: TRBD1
clone size: NA
V gene: TRBV5-1
J gene: TRBJ2-3
CDR3 DNA: TGCGCCAGCAGCTTGGAAGACAGGGACCAGGATACGCAGTATTTT
CDR3 protein: CASSLEDRDQDTQYF

D gene: TRBD1
clone size: NA
V gene: TRBV19
J gene: TRBJ1-5
CDR3 DNA: TGTGCCAGTAATCAGGACAGGGGCGGCAATCAGCCCCAGCATTTT
CDR3 protein: CASNQDRGGNQPQHF

D gene: TRBD1
clone size: once
V gene: TRBV18
J gene: TRBJ1-2
CDR3 DNA: TGTGCCAGCTCCTCAACCGGGACAGGGGTATATGGCTACACCTTC
CDR3 protein: CASSSTGTGVYGYTF

D gene: TRBD2
clone size: NA
V gene: TRBV6-4
J gene: TRBJ2-1
CDR3 DNA: TGTGCCAGCAGTGACTCGTCGGGAGGGTATGAGCAGTTCTTC
CDR3 protein: CASSDSSGGYEQFF

D gene: NA
clone size: once
V gene: TRBV5-4
J gene: TRBJ2-2
CDR3 DNA: TGTGCCAGCAGCTCGAGGACAACCGGGGAGCTGTTTTTT
CDR3 protein: CASSSRTTGELFF

D gene: NA
clone size: NA
V gene: TRBV10-3
J gene: TRBJ1-2
CDR3 DNA: TGTGCCATCAGTGAGCCCGTTACTGAGGACAGAAACTATGGCTACACCTTC
CDR3 protein: CAISEPVTEDRNYGYTF

D gene: TRBD2
clone size: NA
V gene: TRBV9
J gene: TRBJ2-3
CDR3 DNA: TGTGCCAGCAGCGTGACTAGCGGGACGATAGGAGATACGCAGTATTTT
CDR3 protein: CASSVTSGTIGDTQYF

D gene: NA
clone size: NA
V gene: TRBV5-6
J gene: TRBJ1-2
CDR3 DNA: TGTGCCAGCAGATCGACAGGCCACTATGGCTACACCTTC
CDR3 protein: CASRSTGHYGYTF

D gene: NA
clone size: once
V gene: TRBV14
J gene: TRBJ1-3
CDR3 DNA: TGTGCCAGCAGCCAATCGACAGGACCCTCTGGAAACACCATATATTTT
CDR3 protein: CASSQSTGPSGNTIYF

D gene: TRBD1
clone size: NA
V gene: TRBV5-1
J gene: TRBJ1-1
CDR3 DNA: TGCGCCAGCAGCTTGTCGGGACAGGGGAAGATGAACACTGAAGCTTTCTTT
CDR3 protein: CASSLSGQGKMNTEAFF

D gene: TRBD2
clone size: NA
V gene: TRBV29-1
J gene: TRBJ2-2
CDR3 DNA: TGCAGCGCTCCGACTAGCGGGGCCACCGGGGAGCTGTTTTTT
CDR3 protein: CSAPTSGATGELFF

D gene: TRBD1
clone size: NA
V gene: TRBV18
J gene: TRBJ1-5
CDR3 DNA: TGTGCCAGCTCGCCGACAGGGAGCGATCAGCCCCAGCATTTT
CDR3 protein: CASSPTGSDQPQHF

D gene: NA
clone size: NA
V gene: TRBV11-3
J gene: TRBJ1-1
CDR3 DNA: TGTGCCTCCACTGCCCGGTTCACTGAAGCTTTCTTT
CDR3 protein: CASTARFTEAFF

D gene: NA
clone size: NA
V gene: TRBV30
J gene: TRBJ2-3
CDR3 DNA: TGTGCCTGGAGTCCCTCAGCTTGGCGGTCCACAGATACGCAGTATTTT
CDR3 protein: CAWSPSAWRSTDTQYF

D gene: NA
clone size: NA
V gene: TRBV12-3/TRBV12-4
J gene: TRBJ1-1
CDR3 DNA: TGTGCCAGCACCTCAGGTGGGTACACTGAAGCTTTCTTT
CDR3 protein: CASTSGGYTEAFF

D gene: NA
clone size: NA
V gene: TRBV15
J gene: TRBJ1-1
CDR3 DNA: TGTGCCACCAGCAAACAGACAGGTGAGAACACTGAAGCTTTCTTT
CDR3 protein: CATSKQTGENTEAFF

D gene: TRBD1
clone size: NA
V gene: TRBV5-8
J gene: TRBJ1-4
CDR3 DNA: TGTGCCAGCAGCTCCGGACAGGTCACAACTAATGAAAAACTGTTTTTT
CDR3 protein: CASSSGQVTTNEKLFF

D gene: NA
clone size: NA
V gene: TRBV5-5
J gene: TRBJ1-2
CDR3 DNA: TGTGCCAGCAGGGGGTGGCGGGAGTCTAACTATGGCTACACCTTC
CDR3 protein: CASRGWRESNYGYTF

D gene: NA
clone size: NA
V gene: TRBV6-5
J gene: TRBJ2-4
CDR3 DNA: TGTGCCAGCAGGGGCCAGACCCTAGCCAAAAACATTCAGTACTTC
CDR3 protein: CASRGQTLAKNIQYF

D gene: NA
clone size: NA
V gene: TRBV19
J gene: TRBJ1-1
CDR3 DNA: TGTGCCAGTAGTCATCGACTTACCGGGGTGAACACTGAAGCTTTCTTT
CDR3 protein: CASSHRLTGVNTEAFF

D gene: NA
clone size: NA
V gene: TRBV12-3/TRBV12-4
J gene: TRBJ1-1
CDR3 DNA: TGTGCCAGCAGTTTCGGGGAAAACACTGAAGCTTTCTTT
CDR3 protein: CASSFGENTEAFF

D gene: NA
clone size: NA
V gene: TRBV7-2
J gene: TRBJ1-4
CDR3 DNA: TGTGCCAGCAGCTCGGACACTGTAACTAATGAAAAACTGTTTTTT
CDR3 protein: CASSSDTVTNEKLFF

D gene: NA
clone size: NA
V gene: TRBV6-5
J gene: TRBJ1-1
CDR3 DNA: TGTGCCAGCACCCTCGGGGGCACTGAAGCTTTCTTT
CDR3 protein: CASTLGGTEAFF

D gene: NA
clone size: NA
V gene: TRBV25-1
J gene: TRBJ2-1
CDR3 DNA: TGTGCCACCGAGCGGAGGAGCTCCTACAATGAGCAGTTCTTC
CDR3 protein: CATERRSSYNEQFF

D gene: NA
clone size: NA
V gene: TRBV7-2
J gene: TRBJ2-4
CDR3 DNA: TGTGCCAGCAGCTTACTAGCCAAAAACATTCAGTACTTC
CDR3 protein: CASSLLAKNIQYF

D gene: NA
clone size: NA
V gene: TRBV5-1
J gene: TRBJ1-4
CDR3 DNA: TGCGCCAGCAGCTTGAATGCGGGGGGAAGTAATGAAAAACTGTTTTTT
CDR3 protein: CASSLNAGGSNEKLFF

D gene: NA
clone size: NA
V gene: TRBV28
J gene: TRBJ1-5
CDR3 DNA: TGTGCCAGCAGTTTAGGTACAGGGTACGGCAATCAGCCCCAGCATTTT
CDR3 protein: CASSLGTGYGNQPQHF

D gene: NA
clone size: NA
V gene: TRBV5-8
J gene: TRBJ2-1
CDR3 DNA: TGTGCCAGCAACCCCCACCCCGAGCTAGACAATGAGCAGTTCTTC
CDR3 protein: CASNPHPELDNEQFF

D gene: NA
clone size: NA
V gene: TRBV5-1
J gene: TRBJ2-3
CDR3 DNA: TGCGCCAGCAGCAACGCCGGACAGATTGCAGATACGCAGTATTTT
CDR3 protein: CASSNAGQIADTQYF

D gene: NA
clone size: NA
V gene: TRBV24-1
J gene: TRBJ2-3
CDR3 DNA: TGTGCCACCAGAGGGGGGGTAACAGATACGCAGTATTTT
CDR3 protein: CATRGGVTDTQYF

D gene: NA
clone size: NA
V gene: TRBV7-6
J gene: TRBJ2-1
CDR3 DNA: TGTGCCAGCAGCTTAGCGGGGGGGCCCTACAATGAGCAGTTCTTC
CDR3 protein: CASSLAGGPYNEQFF

D gene: NA
clone size: NA
V gene: TRBV5-1
J gene: TRBJ2-5
CDR3 DNA: TGCGCCAGCAGCTCTGGACAGATCCAAGAGACCCAGTACTTC
CDR3 protein: CASSSGQIQETQYF

D gene: TRBD2
clone size: NA
V gene: TRBV5-1
J gene: TRBJ2-2
CDR3 DNA: TGCGCCAGCAGCTTGGTACGGCCTAGCGGGGGGGCCGGGTCCGGGGAGCTGTTTTTT
CDR3 protein: CASSLVRPSGGAGSGELFF

D gene: TRBD2
clone size: NA
V gene: TRBV30
J gene: TRBJ2-3
CDR3 DNA: TGTGCCTGGGGACTAGCGGGAGAGGCAGATACGCAGTATTTT
CDR3 protein: CAWGLAGEADTQYF

D gene: TRBD1
clone size: NA
V gene: TRBV12-5
J gene: TRBJ1-6
CDR3 DNA: TGTGCTAGTGGTCAGGGACAGGAGAATTCACCCCTCCACTTT
CDR3 protein: CASGQGQENSPLHF

D gene: NA
clone size: NA
V gene: TRBV13
J gene: TRBJ2-1
CDR3 DNA: TGTGCCAGCAGCCCCCCTTATGCGGGTTTGTACAATGAGCAGTTCTTC
CDR3 protein: CASSPPYAGLYNEQFF

D gene: TRBD2
clone size: NA
V gene: TRBV5-1
J gene: TRBJ2-4
CDR3 DNA: TGCGCCAGCAGCACGACTAGCGGGACCTTAGCCAAAAACATTCAGTACTTC
CDR3 protein: CASSTTSGTLAKNIQYF

D gene: TRBD2
clone size: NA
V gene: TRBV7-2
J gene: TRBJ2-5
CDR3 DNA: TGTGCCAGCAGCCCCTCTAGCGGTCAAGAGACCCAGTACTTC
CDR3 protein: CASSPSSGQETQYF

D gene: NA
clone size: few
V gene: TRBV28
J gene: TRBJ1-1
CDR3 DNA: TGTGCCAGCAGTTTAGGGCCGGAAGAAGCTTTCTTT
CDR3 protein: CASSLGPEEAFF

D gene: TRBD1
clone size: NA
V gene: TRBV7-9
J gene: TRBJ1-2
CDR3 DNA: TGTGCCAGCAGCTTACACGCCGGGACAGATGGCTACACCTTC
CDR3 protein: CASSLHAGTDGYTF

D gene: NA
clone size: NA
V gene: TRBV7-9
J gene: TRBJ1-2
CDR3 DNA: TGTGCCAGCAGCTTATCACAGTATGGCTACACCTTC
CDR3 protein: CASSLSQYGYTF

D gene: NA
clone size: NA
V gene: TRBV27
J gene: TRBJ1-2
CDR3 DNA: TGTGCCAGCACCCCCGGGGGGAGCTATGGCTACACCTTC
CDR3 protein: CASTPGGSYGYTF

D gene: NA
clone size: NA
V gene: TRBV5-5
J gene: TRBJ2-2
CDR3 DNA: TGTGCCAGCAGCTTCGTACAGGTCTCCGGGGAGCTGTTTTTT
CDR3 protein: CASSFVQVSGELFF